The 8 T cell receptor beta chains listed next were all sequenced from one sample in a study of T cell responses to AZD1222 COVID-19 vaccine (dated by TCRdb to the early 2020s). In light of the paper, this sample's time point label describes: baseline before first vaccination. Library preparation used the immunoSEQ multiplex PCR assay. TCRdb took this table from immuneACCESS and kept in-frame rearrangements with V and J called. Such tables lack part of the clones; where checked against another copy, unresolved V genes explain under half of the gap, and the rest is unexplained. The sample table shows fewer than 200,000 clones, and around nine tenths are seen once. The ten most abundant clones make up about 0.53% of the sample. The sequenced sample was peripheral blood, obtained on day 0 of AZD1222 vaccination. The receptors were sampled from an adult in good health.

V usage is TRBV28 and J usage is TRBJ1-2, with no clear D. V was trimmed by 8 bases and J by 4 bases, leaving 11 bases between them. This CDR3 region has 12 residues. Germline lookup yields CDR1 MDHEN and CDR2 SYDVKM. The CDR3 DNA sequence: TGTGCCAGCCTCGGGTGGTCCTATGGCTACACCTTC. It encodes CASLGWSYGYTF.

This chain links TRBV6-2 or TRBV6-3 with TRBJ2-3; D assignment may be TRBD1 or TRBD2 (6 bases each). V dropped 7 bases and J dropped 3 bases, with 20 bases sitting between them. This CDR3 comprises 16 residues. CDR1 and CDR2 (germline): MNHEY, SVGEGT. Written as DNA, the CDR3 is TGTGCCAGCAACCCCAGTCCCGGGGGCGTGACAGATACGCAGTATTTT. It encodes CASNPSPGGVTDTQYF.

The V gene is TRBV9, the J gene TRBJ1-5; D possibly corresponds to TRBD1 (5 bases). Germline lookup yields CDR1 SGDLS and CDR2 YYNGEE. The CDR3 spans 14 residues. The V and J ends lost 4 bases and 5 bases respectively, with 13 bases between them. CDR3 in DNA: TGTGCCAGCAGCCCCCAGGGTGGGCATCAGCCCCAGCATTTT. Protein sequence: CASSPQGGHQPQHF.

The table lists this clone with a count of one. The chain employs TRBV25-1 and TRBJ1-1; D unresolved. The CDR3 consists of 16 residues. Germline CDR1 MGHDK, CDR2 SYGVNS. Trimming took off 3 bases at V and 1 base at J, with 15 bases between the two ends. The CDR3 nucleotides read TGTGCCAGCAGTGATTTCCGGGGTGGGAAGAACACTGAAGCTTTCTTT. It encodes CASSDFRGGKNTEAFF.

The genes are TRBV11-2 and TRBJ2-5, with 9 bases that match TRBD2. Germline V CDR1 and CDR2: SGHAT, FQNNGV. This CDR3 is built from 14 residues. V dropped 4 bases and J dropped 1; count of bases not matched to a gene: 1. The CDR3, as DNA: TGTGCCAGCAGCTCGACTAGCGGCCAAGAGACCCAGTACTTC. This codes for CASSSTSGQETQYF.

CDR3 nucleotides: TGTGCCAGCAGTTACTCGACAGGGCTTAATGAAAAACTGTTTTTT. It is translated as CASSYSTGLNEKLFF. The chain uses TRBV6-5 and TRBJ1-4, with 7 bases identical to TRBD1. CDR1 MNHEY and CDR2 SVGAGI come from the germline V gene. J lost 4 bases, V lost 0 bases, and 2 bases had no gene match. There are 15 residues in the CDR3.

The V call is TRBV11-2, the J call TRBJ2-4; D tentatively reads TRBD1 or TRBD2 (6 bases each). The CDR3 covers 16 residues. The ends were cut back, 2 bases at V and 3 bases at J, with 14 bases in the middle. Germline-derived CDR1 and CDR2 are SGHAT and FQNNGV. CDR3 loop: CASSLLGGAGKNIQYF. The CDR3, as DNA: TGTGCCAGCAGCTTATTAGGGGGAGCGGGCAAAAACATTCAGTACTTC.

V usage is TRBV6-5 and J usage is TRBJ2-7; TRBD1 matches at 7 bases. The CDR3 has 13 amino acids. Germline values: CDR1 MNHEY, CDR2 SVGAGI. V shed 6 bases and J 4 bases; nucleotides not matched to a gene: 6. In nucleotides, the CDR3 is TGTGCCAGCAGAAAGGGGGCGAGGTACGAGCAGTACTTC. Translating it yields CASRKGARYEQYF.